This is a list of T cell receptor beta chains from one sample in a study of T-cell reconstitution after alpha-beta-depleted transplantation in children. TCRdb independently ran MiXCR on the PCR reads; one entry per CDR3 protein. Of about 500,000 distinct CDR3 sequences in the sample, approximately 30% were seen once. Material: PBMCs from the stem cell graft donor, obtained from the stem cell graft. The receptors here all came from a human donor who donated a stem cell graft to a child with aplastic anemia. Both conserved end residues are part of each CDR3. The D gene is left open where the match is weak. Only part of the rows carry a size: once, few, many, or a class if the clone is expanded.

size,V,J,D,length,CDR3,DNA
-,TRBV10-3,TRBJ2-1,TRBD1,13,CAISQDRGNEQFF,TGTGCCATCAGTCAGGACAGGGGAAATGAGCAGTTCTTC
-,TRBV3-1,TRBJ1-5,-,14,CASSRRGYNQPQHF,TGTGCCAGCAGCCGGCGGGGCTACAATCAGCCCCAGCATTTT
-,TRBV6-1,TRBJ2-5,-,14,CASTSDSLQETQYF,TGTGCCAGCACCTCGGACAGCCTTCAAGAGACCCAGTACTTC
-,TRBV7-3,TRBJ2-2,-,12,CASSLVSGELFF,TGTGCCAGCAGCCTAGTTTCCGGGGAGCTGTTTTTT
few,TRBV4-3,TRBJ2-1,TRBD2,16,CASSQEGIRAGDEQFF,TGCGCCAGCAGCCAAGAAGGTATTCGAGCGGGAGATGAGCAGTTCTTC
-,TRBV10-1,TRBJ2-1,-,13,CASSDAGTVEQFF,TGCGCCAGCAGTGACGCGGGTACGGTTGAGCAGTTCTTC
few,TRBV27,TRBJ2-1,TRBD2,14,CASGLAGIFNEQFF,TGTGCCAGCGGACTAGCGGGCATTTTCAATGAGCAGTTCTTC
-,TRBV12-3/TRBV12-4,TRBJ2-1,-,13,CASSPRAESLVFF,TGTGCCAGCAGTCCCAGGGCCGAAAGTTTAGTGTTCTTC
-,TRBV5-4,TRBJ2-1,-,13,CASSLDSANEQFF,TGTGCCAGCAGCTTGGACAGCGCCAATGAGCAGTTCTTC
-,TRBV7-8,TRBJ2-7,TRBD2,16,CASSSKGLAGSYEQYF,TGTGCCAGCAGTTCCAAAGGACTAGCGGGGTCATACGAGCAGTACTTC
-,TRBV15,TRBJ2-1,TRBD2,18,CATSPKGAETSGYNEQFF,TGTGCCACCAGCCCCAAGGGTGCGGAGACTAGCGGGTACAATGAGCAGTTCTTC
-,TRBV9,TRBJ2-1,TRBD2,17,CASSVASAGGSYNEQFF,TGTGCCAGCAGCGTAGCATCTGCGGGGGGGTCCTACAATGAGCAGTTCTTC
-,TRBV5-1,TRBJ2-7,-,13,CASSEDSPYEQYF,TGCGCCAGCAGCGAGGACAGTCCCTACGAGCAGTACTTC
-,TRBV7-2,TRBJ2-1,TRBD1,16,CASSLEGALPYNEQFF,TGTGCCAGCAGCTTAGAGGGGGCTCTCCCTTACAATGAGCAGTTCTTC
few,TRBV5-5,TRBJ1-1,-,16,CASSSLWRSMGTEAFF,TGTGCCAGCAGCTCCCTTTGGCGGAGCATGGGCACTGAAGCTTTCTTT
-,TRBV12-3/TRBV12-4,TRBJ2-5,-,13,CASSGGLPMTQYF,TGTGCCAGCAGCGGTGGACTACCTATGACCCAGTACTTC
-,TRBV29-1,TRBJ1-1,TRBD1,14,CSVAGQILNTEAFF,TGCAGCGTTGCGGGACAGATCTTGAACACTGAAGCTTTCTTT
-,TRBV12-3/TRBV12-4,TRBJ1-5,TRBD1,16,CASSPGPDRGNVAQHF,TGTGCCAGCAGTCCGGGTCCGGACAGGGGGAATGTTGCCCAGCATTTT
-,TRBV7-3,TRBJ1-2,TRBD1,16,CASSLKHRGKDDGYTF,TGTGCCAGCAGCTTAAAACACAGGGGGAAGGATGATGGCTACACCTTC
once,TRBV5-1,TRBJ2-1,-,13,CASRTRTDNEQFF,TGCGCCAGCAGAACACGAACAGACAATGAGCAGTTCTTC
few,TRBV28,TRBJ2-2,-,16,CASSPWTGKNTGELFF,TGTGCCAGCAGTCCCTGGACTGGGAAGAACACCGGGGAGCTGTTTTTT
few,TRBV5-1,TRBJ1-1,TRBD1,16,CASSLDWTGFGTEAFF,TGCGCCAGCAGCTTGGATTGGACAGGGTTCGGCACTGAAGCTTTCTTT
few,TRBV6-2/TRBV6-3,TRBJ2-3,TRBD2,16,CASSYRADAGRDTQYF,TGTGCCAGCAGTTACCGGGCGGACGCCGGGAGGGATACGCAGTATTTT
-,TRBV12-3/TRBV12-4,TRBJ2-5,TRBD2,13,CASGRAGEETQYF,TGTGCCAGCGGTCGAGCGGGGGAGGAGACCCAGTACTTC
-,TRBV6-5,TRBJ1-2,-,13,CASSYSSDYGYTF,TGTGCCAGCAGTTACTCGTCGGACTATGGCTACACCTTC
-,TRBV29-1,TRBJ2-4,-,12,CSVAGPENIQYF,TGCAGCGTTGCAGGACCTGAAAACATTCAGTACTTC
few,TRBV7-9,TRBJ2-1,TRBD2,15,CASSETSGQYNEQFF,TGTGCCAGCAGCGAGACTAGCGGGCAATACAATGAGCAGTTCTTC
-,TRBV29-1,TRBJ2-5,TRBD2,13,CSVAGLAMETQYF,TGCAGCGTTGCGGGACTAGCGATGGAGACCCAGTACTTC
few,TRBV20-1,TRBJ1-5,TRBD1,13,CSATRGLYQPQHF,TGCAGTGCTACCAGGGGGCTCTATCAGCCCCAGCATTTT
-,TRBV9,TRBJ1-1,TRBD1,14,CASSVGQGPTEAFF,TGTGCCAGCAGCGTCGGACAGGGCCCCACTGAAGCTTTCTTT
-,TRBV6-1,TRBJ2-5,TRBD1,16,CASRSLGQGYQETQYF,TGTGCCAGCAGGTCATTAGGACAGGGGTACCAAGAGACCCAGTACTTC
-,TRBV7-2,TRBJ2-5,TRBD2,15,CASSLRLAGQETQYF,TGTGCCAGCAGCTTAAGACTAGCGGGCCAAGAGACCCAGTACTTC
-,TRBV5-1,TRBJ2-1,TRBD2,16,CASSLPGLRGINEQFF,TGCGCCAGCAGCTTGCCGGGACTACGGGGGATCAATGAGCAGTTCTTC
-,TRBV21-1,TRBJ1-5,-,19,CASSKAGGNDSYSNQPQHF,TGTGCCAGCAGCAAAGCGGGAGGGAACGACTCCTATAGCAATCAGCCCCAGCATTTT
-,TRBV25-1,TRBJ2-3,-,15,CASSETNRVGDTQYF,TGTGCCAGCAGTGAGACCAACAGGGTCGGAGATACGCAGTATTTT
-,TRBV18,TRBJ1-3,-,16,CASSPTGPRSGNTIYF,TGTGCCAGCTCACCCACGGGACCCCGCTCTGGAAACACCATATATTTT
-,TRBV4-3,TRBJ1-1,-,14,CASSQILRMDEAFF,TGCGCCAGCAGCCAGATCCTCCGTATGGATGAAGCTTTCTTT
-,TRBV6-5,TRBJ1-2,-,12,CASVSGGAGYTF,TGTGCCAGCGTCTCGGGAGGGGCTGGCTACACCTTC
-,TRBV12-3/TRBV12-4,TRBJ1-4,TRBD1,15,CASTPSRTGREKLFF,TGTGCCAGCACCCCGTCTAGGACAGGTCGTGAAAAACTGTTTTTT
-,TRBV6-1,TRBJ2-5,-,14,CASSRRQLQETQYF,TGTGCCAGCAGTCGTCGACAGCTCCAAGAGACCCAGTACTTC
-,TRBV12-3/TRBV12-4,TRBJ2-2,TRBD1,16,CASSPRTGWDTGELFF,TGTGCCAGCAGTCCGAGGACAGGGTGGGACACCGGGGAGCTGTTTTTT